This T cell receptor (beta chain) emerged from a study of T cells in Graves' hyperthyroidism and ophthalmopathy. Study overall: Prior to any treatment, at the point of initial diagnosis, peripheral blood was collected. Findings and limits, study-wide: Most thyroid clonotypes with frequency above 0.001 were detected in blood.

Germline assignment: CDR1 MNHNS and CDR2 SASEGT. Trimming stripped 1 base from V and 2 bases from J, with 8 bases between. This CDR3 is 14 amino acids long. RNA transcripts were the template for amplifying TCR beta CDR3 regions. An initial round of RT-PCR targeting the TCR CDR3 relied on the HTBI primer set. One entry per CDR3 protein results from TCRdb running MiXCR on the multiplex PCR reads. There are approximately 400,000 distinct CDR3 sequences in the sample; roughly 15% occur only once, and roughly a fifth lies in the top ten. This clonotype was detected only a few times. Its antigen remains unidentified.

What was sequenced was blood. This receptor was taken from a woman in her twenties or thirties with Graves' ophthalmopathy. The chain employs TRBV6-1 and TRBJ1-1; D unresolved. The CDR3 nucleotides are TGTGCCAGCAGTGAAGATGAAGAAAACACTGAAGCTTTCTTT. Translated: CASSEDEENTEAFF.